This TCR beta chain appears in the sequencing data of a study of CD8 T cells in Susac syndrome. RNA, at roughly 0.45 to 1 ug, was reverse transcribed with random hexamers. The TCR beta CDR3 was amplified by immunoSEQ multiplex PCR across 54 Vbeta, 13 Jbeta. TCRdb reanalysed the immunoSEQ multiplex PCR reads using MiXCR and keeps one entry per CDR3 protein. The sample shows about 210,000 distinct CDR3 sequences, 85% to 95% of them seen only once. V lost 1 base, J lost 0 bases, and 6 bases lay in between. CDR1 LNHNV and CDR2 YYDKDF come from the germline V gene (reference sequence). The CDR3 is made up of 14 amino acids. The authors sequenced TCR beta from blood CD8+ and CD4+ T cells. It was treatment-naive patients with stable or active relapsing-remitting disease who made up the multiple sclerosis controls. TEMRA cells were enriched by FACS, while CD8+ and CD4+ T cells were obtained through a negative isolation that was performed magnetically.

The sample comprised CD4+ T cells from PBMCs. This TCR was recovered from a human donor with multiple sclerosis. V and J are TRBV15 and TRBJ1-2; no definite D call. Here the CDR3 DNA reads TGTGCCACCAGCAGAGCCCAAGCTAACTATGGCTACACCTTC. Protein: CATSRAQANYGYTF. The whole variable domain, remainder taken from reference TRBV15 and TRBJ1-2, is DAMVIQNPRYQVTQFGKPVTLSCSQTLNHNVMYWYQQKSSQAPKLLFHYYDKDFNNEADTPDNFQSRRPNTSFCFLDIRSPGLGDTAMYLCATSRAQANYGYTFGSGTRLTVV.